This TCR beta chain was recorded in a study of blood T cell repertoires in COVID-19. On the study more broadly: T cells, B-cell-depleted T cells, or PBMCs provided the cDNA or gDNA that served as material.

Enrollees, about 18 to 90 years old, lived in 25 or so US areas. Donors were grouped by their self-reported clinical history. In the original workflow: Nucleated cell number was recorded as an estimate derived from reference gene primer amplification. Data came from immunoSEQ multiplex PCR; TCRdb stores just in-frame clones and leaves some out. D and trimming were read from the DNA, whereas the V and J calls and clone size are those reported in that table. The repertoire holds 300,000 or so clones, with roughly 85% as singletons. Trimming removed 4 bases from V and 2 bases from J, with 10 bases in between. The CDR3 contains 14 residues. Germline V gives CDR1 SGHTA, CDR2 FQGNSA.

Sequencing input: PBMCs or T cells enriched from blood (not recorded which). The receptor was derived from a woman between 35 and 50 years old with acute COVID-19. The chain joins TRBV7-2 to TRBJ2-3, with TRBD2 as a possible D gene (5 bases). CDR3 residues: CASSSRLNTDTQYF. CDR3 bases: TGTGCCAGCAGCTCCAGACTAAACACAGATACGCAGTATTTT.